A single sample is the source of the 21 T cell receptor beta chains below, sequenced in a study of blood T cell repertoires in COVID-19. This table comes from immunoSEQ multiplex PCR, and its TCRdb copy is limited to in-frame clones, with some not included. This sample yields 200,000 to 300,000 clones, of which over 80% are seen a single time; 5% to 8% belongs to the top ten. The sample consisted of peripheral blood. All receptors come from a woman aged 55-75 years with active or convalescent COVID-19.

The chain has TRBV5-4 and TRBJ2-2, with 8 bases aligning to TRBD2. This CDR3 region has 16 residues. Germline-derived CDR1 and CDR2 are SGHNT and YYREEE (reference sequence). J lost 3 bases, V lost 0 bases, and 4 bases had no gene match. This CDR3 is CASSLAGGADTGELFF. The CDR3 DNA sequence: TGTGCCAGCAGCTTGGCGGGGGGGGCGGACACCGGGGAGCTGTTTTTT.

The chain recombines TRBV6-5 with TRBJ1-1; D is possibly TRBD1 (5 bases). CDR1 is MNHEY, CDR2 SVGAGI, per germline. The V end lost 6 bases, the J end lost 5 bases, and 13 bases lay between the germline ends. CDR3 length: 13 amino acids. The CDR3 DNA follows: TGTGCCAGCAGCGGATGGGAGGGGACTGAAGCTTTCTTT. It yields the protein CASSGWEGTEAFF.

This clone was detected only once. The rearrangement links TRBV19 to TRBJ1-6; D gene uncertain. With 1 base removed from V and 8 bases from J, the gap between germline ends came to 12 bases. CDR3 size: 15 residues. Germline V gene data show CDR1 as LNHDA and CDR2 as SQIVND (reference sequence). The CDR3 sequence: CASSIGEEADSPLHF. CDR3 DNA sequence: TGTGCCAGTAGTATAGGCGAGGAGGCTGATTCACCCCTCCACTTT.

The chain combines TRBV7-2 with TRBJ2-2; 7 bases fit TRBD2. Germline CDR1 reads SGHTA; CDR2 reads FQGNSA. The CDR3 contains 16 residues. After removal of 5 bases from V and 7 bases from J, the junction contained 13 bases not matched to a gene. For the CDR3, the DNA is TGTGCCAGCAGCCCCCCTTCTAGCGGAAGGATCGGGGAGCTGTTTTTT. This encodes CASSPPSSGRIGELFF.

The J gene is TRBJ2-3, the V gene TRBV5-6, with D perhaps matching TRBD1 (6 bases). Germline CDR1 is SGHDT and CDR2 is YYEEEE. V was trimmed by 3 bases and J by 3 bases, leaving 17 bases between them. This CDR3 has 16 residues. The CDR3 loop is CASSSGTRSWTDTQYF. CDR3 coding DNA: TGTGCCAGCAGCTCCGGGACAAGGAGCTGGACAGATACGCAGTATTTT.

This clone showed up just once. The chain is built from TRBV5-4 and TRBJ1-2; 8 bases line up with TRBD1. The junction had 11 bases not matched to a gene; V was cut back by 4 bases and J by 6 bases. Looked up from germline, CDR1 is SGHNT and CDR2 is YYREEE (reference sequence). This CDR3 contains 15 residues. The CDR3 spells CASSKRQGPFDGYTF. CDR3 DNA: TGTGCCAGCAGCAAAAGACAGGGGCCGTTTGATGGCTACACCTTC.

This clone appeared a few times. The chain uses TRBV7-6 and TRBJ2-1; D is possibly TRBD2 (6 bases). V lost 7 bases and J lost 9, with 19 bases in between. CDR1 SGHVS and CDR2 FNYEAQ come from the germline V gene. This CDR3 spans 14 amino acids. For the CDR3, the DNA is TGTGCCAGCACCCCAATGGGACTGGGAGGTGAGCAGTTCTTC. The encoded protein is CASTPMGLGGEQFF.

This chain links TRBV19 with TRBJ2-5; D is possibly TRBD2 (5 bases). CDR3 length: 12 amino acids. Germline V gene data show CDR1 as LNHDA and CDR2 as SQIVND (reference sequence). The V gene lost 5 bases and the J gene lost 2 bases, with 6 bases spanning the gap. CDR3 coding DNA: TGTGCCAGTAGTGAGGGTCAAGAGACCCAGTACTTC. Encoded protein: CASSEGQETQYF.

CDR3: CASSPSSGQGRGGYTF. The CDR3 DNA follows: TGTGCCAGCAGCCCTTCTTCAGGACAGGGACGAGGTGGCTACACCTTC. J is TRBJ1-2 and V is TRBV6-6; 8 nucleotides match TRBD1. Germline CDR1 and CDR2: MNHNY and SVGAGI (reference sequence). CDR3 length: 16 residues. Trimming cost V 6 bases and J 7 bases; bases outside gene matches: 16.

The chain couples TRBV21-1 to TRBJ2-1; the D segment call TRBD2 is taken from the table without a DNA check. TRBV21-1 is recorded as a pseudogene. The CDR3 extends over 17 amino acids. CDR3 protein: CASSKAILAGGPGEQFF. The CDR3 nucleotides are TGTGCCAGCAGCAAAGCAATCCTAGCGGGAGGGCCCGGTGAGCAGTTCTTC.

This chain uses TRBV2 with TRBJ1-4, with D possibly TRBD1 on 5 matching bases. The length of the CDR3 is 14 residues. Germline-derived CDR1 and CDR2 are SNHLY and FYNNEI. The V end lost 7 bases, the J end lost 3 bases, and 12 bases lay between the germline ends. The CDR3 region is CASNPQVANEKLFF. DNA for the CDR3: TGTGCCAGCAATCCACAGGTGGCTAATGAAAAACTGTTTTTT.

This clone was counted a few times. The V and J genes are TRBV30 and TRBJ1-6; tentatively, D is TRBD1 (5 bases). CDR1 and CDR2 (germline): GTSNPN, SVGIG (reference sequence). V was pared by 4 bases and J by 7 bases, with 14 bases between. The CDR3 spans 14 residues. The CDR3 region is CAWKPGLPNSPLHF. CDR3 coding DNA: TGTGCCTGGAAACCGGGACTCCCAAATTCACCCCTCCACTTT. Complete variable domain (other parts from reference TRBV30 and TRBJ1-6): SQTIHQWPATLVQPVGSPLSLECTVEGTSNPNLYWYRQAAGRGLQLLFYSVGIGQISSEVPQNLSASRPQDRQFILSSKKLLLSDSGFYLCAWKPGLPNSPLHFGNGTRLTVT.

The chain's CDR3 is CASSLVTGVNTGELFF. CDR3 coding DNA: TGTGCCAGCAGCTTGGTAACGGGAGTGAACACCGGGGAGCTGTTTTTT. This rearrangement joins TRBV5-6 to TRBJ2-2; D might be TRBD2 (6 bases). V lost 0 bases, J lost 1 base, and 10 bases lay in between. CDR1 is SGHDT and CDR2 is YYEEEE in the germline V gene. The CDR3 covers 16 residues.

V gene TRBV11-3 combines with J gene TRBJ1-5; TRBD1 matches at 7 bases. The J segment lost 6 bases and the V segment lost 5 bases, leaving 7 bases of the junction unmatched. The CDR3 totals 14 residues. The germline V gene encodes CDR1 SGHNT and CDR2 YENEEA. In DNA form, the CDR3 reads TGTGCCAGCAGCACAGGGGAGTTTACTCAGCCCCAGCATTTT. Its translation: CASSTGEFTQPQHF.

V and J are TRBV4-1 and TRBJ2-5; TRBD1 agrees at 11 bases. Germline V CDR1 and CDR2: MGHRA, YSYEKL. The CDR3 extends over 15 amino acids. The trim removed 0 bases at V and 13 bases at J, leaving 10 bases unmatched. The CDR3, as DNA: TGCGCCAGCAGCCAAGACCGGGACAGGGGGGACCCCCGGTACTTC. This sequence encodes CASSQDRDRGDPRYF.

This clone was found a few times. The chain uses TRBV6-2 or TRBV6-3 and TRBJ2-3; 10 bases line up with TRBD1. The CDR3 is 17 residues long. With 5 bases clipped from V and 3 bases from J, the junction kept 11 bases outside the gene matches. Per germline, CDR1 MNHEY and CDR2 SVGEGT. CDR3 in DNA: TGTGCCAGCAGTCCGTCCGAACCGGGACAGGGGACAGATACGCAGTATTTT. Its translation: CASSPSEPGQGTDTQYF.

This clone appeared once. V is TRBV15 and J is TRBJ2-2; TRBD1 agrees at 8 bases. Losses at the gene ends were 2 bases for V and 4 bases for J; bases not matched to a gene: 3. This CDR3 contains 15 residues. Germline values: CDR1 LNHNV, CDR2 YYDKDF (reference sequence). The CDR3 bases are TGTGCCACCAGCAGAAGGACAGGGCCCACCGGGGAGCTGTTTTTT. This translates into CATSRRTGPTGELFF.

The gene calls are TRBV6-5 and TRBJ2-5; tentative D call: TRBD2 (7 bases). Germline V gene sequence: CDR1 MNHEY, CDR2 SVGAGI. Trimming left V 0 bases short and J 4 bases short, with 15 bases between. The length of the CDR3 is 16 residues. The CDR3 DNA is TGTGCCAGCAGTTACTCCCCGGGGGGAGGGGGAGAGACCCAGTACTTC. Protein sequence: CASSYSPGGGGETQYF.

The rearrangement uses TRBV2 and TRBJ2-1; a weak D match, TRBD2 (6 bases). V lost 8 bases, J lost 5 bases, and 16 bases lay in between. The V gene's germline CDR1 is SNHLY and CDR2 FYNNEI. The CDR3 contains 14 residues. The CDR3, as DNA: TGTGCCAGCGCTAGGGACTCGTCGGACAATGAGCAGTTCTTC. As protein: CASARDSSDNEQFF.

V usage is TRBV27 and J usage is TRBJ2-7; TRBD2 is a possible D gene (5 bases). The CDR3 contains 14 residues. Germline CDR1 is MNHEY and CDR2 is SMNVEV (reference sequence). With 5 bases removed from V and 4 bases from J, the gap between germline ends came to 15 bases. The CDR3 sequence is CASSVTGRTYEQYF. In DNA form, the CDR3 reads TGTGCCAGCAGTGTGACCGGACGGACTTACGAGCAGTACTTC.

The CDR3 loop is CASSQDGGAPYNEQFF. The CDR3 DNA is TGTGCCAGCAGCCAAGATGGGGGGGCCCCCTACAATGAGCAGTTCTTC. The rearrangement uses TRBV14 and TRBJ2-1, with D tentatively TRBD2 (7 bases). Germline V lookup: CDR1 SGHDN, CDR2 FVKESK. This CDR3 region has 16 residues. The germline V and J ends were trimmed by 0 bases and 2 bases, with 11 bases remaining between them.